This T cell receptor beta chain was profiled in a study of shared clonotypes between healthy human individuals. This clone has just one count. Its cognate antigen is unknown. Study-level points and caveats: It was observed that 5% to 6.5% of naive CD4 clonotypes were shared across a handful of donors.

With 1 base removed from V and 2 bases from J, the gap between germline ends came to 8 bases. Germline loops: CDR1 SEHNR, CDR2 FQNEAQ (reference sequence). CDR3 length: 15 residues. As defined, naive CD8 cells were CD45RO-negative and positively selected for CCR7, with terminally differentiated effector memory CD45RA+ cells excluded. Every contributor of samples was a Caucasian grown-up residing in Nashville, Tennessee. For each subset, genomic DNA was distributed in equal portions over several immunoSEQ plates. The data were produced by immunoSEQ multiplex PCR, yet TCRdb's version contains in-frame clones alone and is incomplete. Of hundreds of thousands of clones in the sample, about 91% were seen once.

This chain links TRBV7-9 with TRBJ2-2; perhaps TRBD2 as D (6 bases). Sequences were obtained from naive CD8+ T cells sorted from blood. This clonotype was obtained from a man aged 25-45 years in good health. In nucleotides, the CDR3 is TGTGCCAGCAGCTTAGTCGGGACTAACACCGGGGAGCTGTTTTTT. Translated, it gives CASSLVGTNTGELFF.